This is a list of T cell receptor beta chains from one sample in a study of T cells in Graves' hyperthyroidism and ophthalmopathy. MiXCR was run by TCRdb on the multiplex PCR reads, yielding one entry per CDR3 protein. The table has about 480,000 distinct CDR3 sequences, 22% seen once. Sequenced: blood. All receptors derive from a woman in her seventies with Graves' ophthalmopathy. Each CDR3 is given with its conserved first and last residue. The order of the fields is D gene, J gene, clone size, V gene, CDR3 DNA, CDR3 protein. The D gene is left open where the match is weak. Size is omitted from some rows. Given values are once, few, many or a class for expanded clones.

D gene: -
J gene: TRBJ1-5
clone size: many
V gene: TRBV2
CDR3 DNA: TGTGCCAGCAGCGGACAGTTGGGGCAGCCCCAGCATTTT
CDR3 protein: CASSGQLGQPQHF

D gene: TRBD1
J gene: TRBJ1-4
clone size: -
V gene: TRBV5-4
CDR3 DNA: TGTGCCAGCAGCATCGGGACAGCGCCAACTAATGAAAAACTGTTTTTT
CDR3 protein: CASSIGTAPTNEKLFF

D gene: -
J gene: TRBJ1-2
clone size: -
V gene: TRBV11-2
CDR3 DNA: TGTGCCAGCAGCTTCACCTTTAGGGGCGGCGGAGGCTACACCTTC
CDR3 protein: CASSFTFRGGGGYTF

D gene: TRBD1
J gene: TRBJ2-1
clone size: many
V gene: TRBV2
CDR3 DNA: TGTGCCAGCAGGGGGGACAGCTACAATGAGCAGTTCTTC
CDR3 protein: CASRGDSYNEQFF

D gene: -
J gene: TRBJ1-1
clone size: few
V gene: TRBV29-1
CDR3 DNA: TGCAGCGTTGATAAGGGTTTACGGTCCACTGAAGCTTTCTTT
CDR3 protein: CSVDKGLRSTEAFF

D gene: TRBD1
J gene: TRBJ1-1
clone size: few
V gene: TRBV10-3
CDR3 DNA: TGTGCCATCAAGAGACAGGGAGGGACCACTGAAGCTTTCTTT
CDR3 protein: CAIKRQGGTTEAFF

D gene: TRBD1
J gene: TRBJ1-2
clone size: -
V gene: TRBV11-2
CDR3 DNA: TGTGCCAGCAGCCCTGGTACAGGGGTAGGTGGCTACACCTTC
CDR3 protein: CASSPGTGVGGYTF

D gene: -
J gene: TRBJ1-1
clone size: many
V gene: TRBV12-5
CDR3 DNA: TGTGCTAGTGGTTTGGTACTGGGCAAGAACACTGAAGCTTTCTTT
CDR3 protein: CASGLVLGKNTEAFF

D gene: -
J gene: TRBJ2-2
clone size: few
V gene: TRBV6-1
CDR3 DNA: TGTGCCAGCACACGGTTAACGAACACCGGGGAGCTGTTTTTT
CDR3 protein: CASTRLTNTGELFF

D gene: TRBD1
J gene: TRBJ1-2
clone size: many
V gene: TRBV29-1
CDR3 DNA: TGCAGCGTCGGGACAGGCTATGGCTACACCTTC
CDR3 protein: CSVGTGYGYTF

D gene: -
J gene: TRBJ2-5
clone size: many
V gene: TRBV12-3/TRBV12-4
CDR3 DNA: TGTGCCAGCACCCTTCTAGGAGGGGGAGAGACCCAGTACTTC
CDR3 protein: CASTLLGGGETQYF

D gene: -
J gene: TRBJ2-5
clone size: -
V gene: TRBV11-2
CDR3 DNA: TGTGCCAGCAGCCTTTTCGAAGGACGGTACCAAGAGACCCAGTACTTC
CDR3 protein: CASSLFEGRYQETQYF

D gene: TRBD1
J gene: TRBJ2-1
clone size: -
V gene: TRBV7-9
CDR3 DNA: TGTGCCAGCCGGACAGGGGGCGGGTCTAACAATGAGCAGTTCTTC
CDR3 protein: CASRTGGGSNNEQFF

D gene: -
J gene: TRBJ1-1
clone size: -
V gene: TRBV3-1
CDR3 DNA: TGTGCCAGCAGCTTAAGGGGCAGACACCGGAACACTGAAGCTTTCTTT
CDR3 protein: CASSLRGRHRNTEAFF

D gene: -
J gene: TRBJ2-7
clone size: -
V gene: TRBV3-1
CDR3 DNA: TGTGCCAGCAGCCAAGATGGTCTGTCCTACGAGCAGTACTTC
CDR3 protein: CASSQDGLSYEQYF

D gene: -
J gene: TRBJ1-1
clone size: many
V gene: TRBV20-1
CDR3 DNA: TGCAGTGCTAGAGGAGTGGAACAGCCGAACACTGAAGCTTTCTTT
CDR3 protein: CSARGVEQPNTEAFF

D gene: -
J gene: TRBJ1-5
clone size: -
V gene: TRBV28
CDR3 DNA: TGTGCCAGCAGCCTACAGGGAGGCAATCAGCCCCGGCATTTT
CDR3 protein: CASSLQGGNQPRHF

D gene: TRBD1
J gene: TRBJ1-4
clone size: many
V gene: TRBV28
CDR3 DNA: TGTGCCAGCAGTTTATCCGGGACAGGCCCCGGCCTTAATGAAAAACTGTTTTTT
CDR3 protein: CASSLSGTGPGLNEKLFF

D gene: -
J gene: TRBJ1-5
clone size: -
V gene: TRBV19
CDR3 DNA: TGTGCCAGTAGTAAGCCCGGGACGGGTAGCAATCAGCCCCAGCATTTT
CDR3 protein: CASSKPGTGSNQPQHF

D gene: TRBD2
J gene: TRBJ2-1
clone size: many
V gene: TRBV27
CDR3 DNA: TGTGCCAGCAGTTTCCTTTACACTAGCGGGACGGAGAATGAGCAGTTCTTC
CDR3 protein: CASSFLYTSGTENEQFF

D gene: TRBD2
J gene: TRBJ2-7
clone size: many
V gene: TRBV28
CDR3 DNA: TGTGCCAGCAGGACCGTAGCGGGAAGCGACGAGCAGTACTTC
CDR3 protein: CASRTVAGSDEQYF

D gene: -
J gene: TRBJ2-5
clone size: few
V gene: TRBV2
CDR3 DNA: TGTGCCAGCACCCCGCGGACCGGGGCGGGGGAGACCCAGTACTTC
CDR3 protein: CASTPRTGAGETQYF

D gene: -
J gene: TRBJ1-2
clone size: many
V gene: TRBV2
CDR3 DNA: TGTGCCAGCAGTGAAAGGGAAAGGGGCACCTTC
CDR3 protein: CASSERERGTF

D gene: -
J gene: TRBJ1-5
clone size: few
V gene: TRBV6-1
CDR3 DNA: TGTGCCACCGCCCGGGGAGAAAATCAGCCCCAGCATTTT
CDR3 protein: CATARGENQPQHF

D gene: TRBD2
J gene: TRBJ2-1
clone size: few
V gene: TRBV9
CDR3 DNA: TGTGCCAGCAGCGTCGATATAGCGGGAGTCAAAAATGAGCAGTTCTTC
CDR3 protein: CASSVDIAGVKNEQFF

D gene: -
J gene: TRBJ1-5
clone size: -
V gene: TRBV3-1
CDR3 DNA: TGTGCCAGCAGCCAAGGAGGGGGAATGCATCAGCCCCAGCATTTT
CDR3 protein: CASSQGGGMHQPQHF

D gene: TRBD1
J gene: TRBJ2-7
clone size: -
V gene: TRBV15
CDR3 DNA: TGTGCCACGGCGTCCAGACAGGGGAATTACGAGCAGTACTTC
CDR3 protein: CATASRQGNYEQYF

D gene: -
J gene: TRBJ2-3
clone size: many
V gene: TRBV12-3/TRBV12-4
CDR3 DNA: TGTGCCAGCAGTTTAGGGTCAGGATCTAGCACAGATACGCAGTATTTT
CDR3 protein: CASSLGSGSSTDTQYF

D gene: TRBD2
J gene: TRBJ2-7
clone size: -
V gene: TRBV13
CDR3 DNA: TGTGCCAGCAGCTTAGAAAGAGCGGGAGAATACGAGCAGTACTTC
CDR3 protein: CASSLERAGEYEQYF

D gene: TRBD1
J gene: TRBJ1-1
clone size: -
V gene: TRBV5-1
CDR3 DNA: TGCGCCAGCAGCCTGGGACAGTGGGGCACTGAAGCTTTCTTT
CDR3 protein: CASSLGQWGTEAFF

D gene: TRBD2
J gene: TRBJ2-1
clone size: -
V gene: TRBV27
CDR3 DNA: TGTGCCAGCAGTTACCAGCGGGAGGCCCACAATGAGCAGTTCTTC
CDR3 protein: CASSYQREAHNEQFF

D gene: -
J gene: TRBJ1-5
clone size: many
V gene: TRBV10-3
CDR3 DNA: TGTGCCATCAGTGAGACTAATCAGCCCCAGCATTTT
CDR3 protein: CAISETNQPQHF

D gene: -
J gene: TRBJ1-1
clone size: many
V gene: TRBV28
CDR3 DNA: TGTGCCAGCGGTATTAGACCAAGGGCTTTCTTT
CDR3 protein: CASGIRPRAFF

D gene: -
J gene: TRBJ1-5
clone size: few
V gene: TRBV4-1
CDR3 DNA: TGCGCCAGCAGCCAAGATTTGGGGTATCAGCCCCAGCATTTT
CDR3 protein: CASSQDLGYQPQHF

D gene: -
J gene: TRBJ1-6
clone size: -
V gene: TRBV6-6
CDR3 DNA: TGTGCCAGCAGTTACTTTAACAGGGCAAATTCACCCCTCCACTTT
CDR3 protein: CASSYFNRANSPLHF

D gene: TRBD2
J gene: TRBJ2-1
clone size: -
V gene: TRBV4-2
CDR3 DNA: TGTGCCAGCAGCCAAGATCCCCTAGCGGGGAACATTAACAATGAGCAGTTCTTC
CDR3 protein: CASSQDPLAGNINNEQFF

D gene: TRBD1
J gene: TRBJ2-7
clone size: -
V gene: TRBV6-4
CDR3 DNA: TGTGCCAGCAGTGACTCCCCGGGACAGACAAGCTCCTACGAGCAGTACTTC
CDR3 protein: CASSDSPGQTSSYEQYF

D gene: -
J gene: TRBJ1-1
clone size: few
V gene: TRBV30
CDR3 DNA: TGTGCCTGGAGTAAGGGAATGGGCACTGAAGCTTTCTTT
CDR3 protein: CAWSKGMGTEAFF

D gene: TRBD2
J gene: TRBJ2-3
clone size: -
V gene: TRBV14
CDR3 DNA: TGTGCCAGCAGCCAATTTAGCGGGGGTAGCACAGATACGCAGTATTTT
CDR3 protein: CASSQFSGGSTDTQYF

D gene: -
J gene: TRBJ2-3
clone size: -
V gene: TRBV7-3
CDR3 DNA: TGTGCCAGCAGCGATGGTAGGGGGGGCCCGACAGATACGCAGTATTTT
CDR3 protein: CASSDGRGGPTDTQYF

D gene: TRBD1
J gene: TRBJ2-1
clone size: -
V gene: TRBV20-1
CDR3 DNA: TGCAGTGCAGTTGGGGACAGGGGCAATGAGCAGTTCTTC
CDR3 protein: CSAVGDRGNEQFF

D gene: TRBD2
J gene: TRBJ2-5
clone size: -
V gene: TRBV5-1
CDR3 DNA: TGCGCCAGCAGCTTGGCGCTCTCTAGCGGGAGTCAAGAGACCCAGTACTTC
CDR3 protein: CASSLALSSGSQETQYF

D gene: TRBD1
J gene: TRBJ2-5
clone size: few
V gene: TRBV20-1
CDR3 DNA: TGCAGTGCTAGGGACAGGGGGAGGGAGACCCAGTACTTC
CDR3 protein: CSARDRGRETQYF

D gene: TRBD1
J gene: TRBJ1-4
clone size: few
V gene: TRBV5-1
CDR3 DNA: TGCGCCAGCAGCAACGGACTCCGGGACAGGGGTGGAGAAAAACTGTTTTTT
CDR3 protein: CASSNGLRDRGGEKLFF

D gene: -
J gene: TRBJ2-3
clone size: -
V gene: TRBV6-1
CDR3 DNA: TGTGCCAGCAGACTTAGCGCGAGATGGACAGATACGCAGTATTTT
CDR3 protein: CASRLSARWTDTQYF

D gene: -
J gene: TRBJ2-3
clone size: -
V gene: TRBV20-1
CDR3 DNA: TGCAGTGCTAGAGATGCGGCGGGGTCTGGGAATACGCAGTATTTT
CDR3 protein: CSARDAAGSGNTQYF

D gene: -
J gene: TRBJ1-6
clone size: few
V gene: TRBV20-1
CDR3 DNA: TGCAGTGCTCTCTCAGGAGCCGATAACTCCTATAATTCACCCCTCCACTTT
CDR3 protein: CSALSGADNSYNSPLHF

D gene: -
J gene: TRBJ2-2
clone size: once
V gene: TRBV7-9
CDR3 DNA: TGTGCCAGCAGCCCTCCCGGGGTGACCGGGGAGCTGTTTTTT
CDR3 protein: CASSPPGVTGELFF

D gene: -
J gene: TRBJ1-1
clone size: -
V gene: TRBV9
CDR3 DNA: TGTGCCAGCAGCGTAGCTCCCGAGGGGCAGGGTGAAGCTTTCTTT
CDR3 protein: CASSVAPEGQGEAFF

D gene: -
J gene: TRBJ2-1
clone size: -
V gene: TRBV6-2/TRBV6-3
CDR3 DNA: TGTGCCAGCAGTTACTCCCCCCTTCAGGGGACTCTAAGGAATGAGCAGTTCTTC
CDR3 protein: CASSYSPLQGTLRNEQFF

D gene: TRBD2
J gene: TRBJ2-2
clone size: -
V gene: TRBV7-9
CDR3 DNA: TGTGCCAGCAGTCGTCTAGCGGGAGCGCTGCCCGGGGAGCTGTTTTTT
CDR3 protein: CASSRLAGALPGELFF

D gene: -
J gene: TRBJ2-1
clone size: few
V gene: TRBV20-1
CDR3 DNA: TGCAGTGCTCGGACAGATAGCGGAGATTCCTACAATGAGCAGTTCTTC
CDR3 protein: CSARTDSGDSYNEQFF

D gene: -
J gene: TRBJ2-1
clone size: many
V gene: TRBV20-1
CDR3 DNA: TGCAGTGCTAGCGGATTGAATGAGCAGTTCTTC
CDR3 protein: CSASGLNEQFF

D gene: -
J gene: TRBJ1-1
clone size: many
V gene: TRBV12-3/TRBV12-4
CDR3 DNA: TGTGCCAGCAGCCAAATGTCCGCTGAAGCTTTCTTT
CDR3 protein: CASSQMSAEAFF

D gene: -
J gene: TRBJ1-2
clone size: -
V gene: TRBV24-1
CDR3 DNA: TGTGCCACCAGTGAAACCGGGACTTCCTATGGCTACACCTTC
CDR3 protein: CATSETGTSYGYTF